The clone carrying this TCR delta chain showed up just a few times. The TCRdb protein comes from a much larger clone and disagrees with this DNA's translation at residue 7, likely due to a read error; the protein given here is derived from the DNA. This CDR3 is 16 amino acids long. In germline, CDR1 is TSWWSYY, CDR2 QGS. Trimming cost V 0 bases and J 2 bases, with 13 bases left between them. The data originate from a study of gamma-delta chains in newborns, infants, children. TCRdb reran clone calling via CATT on the reads. The sample records about 2,000 delta-chain clones, around 1.5% being singletons.

The TCR sequence derives from a child who was a newborn, infant or young child, either healthy, febrile or measles-vaccinated (not recorded which). The J gene is TRDJ1, the V gene TRDV1, with D perhaps matching TRDD2 (5 bases). The sequencing sample was made of blood. CDR3 region: CALGELRASLTDKLIF. In DNA form, the CDR3 reads TGTGCTCTTGGGGAACTCAGGGCTTCCCTTACCGATAAACTCATCTTT.